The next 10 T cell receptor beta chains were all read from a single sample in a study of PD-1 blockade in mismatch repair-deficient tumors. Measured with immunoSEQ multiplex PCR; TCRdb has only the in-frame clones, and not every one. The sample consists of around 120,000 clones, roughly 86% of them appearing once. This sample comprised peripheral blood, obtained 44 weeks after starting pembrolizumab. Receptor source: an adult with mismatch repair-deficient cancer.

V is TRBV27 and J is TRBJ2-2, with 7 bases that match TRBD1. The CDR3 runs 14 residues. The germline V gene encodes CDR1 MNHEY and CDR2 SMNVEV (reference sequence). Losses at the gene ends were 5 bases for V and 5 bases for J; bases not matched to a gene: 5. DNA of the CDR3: TGTGCCAGCAGTACCAGGACAGGAACCGGGGAGCTGTTTTTT. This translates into CASSTRTGTGELFF.

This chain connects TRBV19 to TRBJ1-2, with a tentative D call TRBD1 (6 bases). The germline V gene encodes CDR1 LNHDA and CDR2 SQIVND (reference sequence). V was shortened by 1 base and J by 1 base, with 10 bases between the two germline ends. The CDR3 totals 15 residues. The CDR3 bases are TGTGCCAGTAGTATAGGGACAGACTTTAACTATGGCTACACCTTC. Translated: CASSIGTDFNYGYTF.

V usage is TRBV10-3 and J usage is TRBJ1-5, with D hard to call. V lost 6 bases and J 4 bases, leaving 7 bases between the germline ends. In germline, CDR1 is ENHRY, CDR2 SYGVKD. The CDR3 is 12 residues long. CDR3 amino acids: CAIRQGNQPQHF. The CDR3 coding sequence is TGTGCCATCAGGCAAGGGAATCAGCCCCAGCATTTT.

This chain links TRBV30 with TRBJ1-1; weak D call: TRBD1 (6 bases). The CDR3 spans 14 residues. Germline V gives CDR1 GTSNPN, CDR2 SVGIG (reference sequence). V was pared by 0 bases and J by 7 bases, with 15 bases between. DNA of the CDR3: TGTGCCTGGAGTGTAGGGGGGATGGGCCGTGAAGCTTTCTTT. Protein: CAWSVGGMGREAFF.

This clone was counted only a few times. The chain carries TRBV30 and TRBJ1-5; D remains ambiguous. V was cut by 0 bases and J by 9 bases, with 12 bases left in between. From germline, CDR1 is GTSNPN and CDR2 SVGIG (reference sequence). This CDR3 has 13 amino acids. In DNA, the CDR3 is TGTGCCTGGAGTGTAAGTACCCCAGGGCCCCAGCATTTT. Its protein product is CAWSVSTPGPQHF.

CDR3 in amino acids: CAAAGTSGGEQYF. Here the CDR3 DNA reads TGTGCCGCTGCCGGGACTAGCGGCGGCGAGCAGTACTTC. This rearrangement joins TRBV2 to TRBJ2-7, with 11 bases fitting TRBD2. CDR1 and CDR2 from the germline V gene are SNHLY and FYNNEI. CDR3 length equals 13 residues. V lost 11 bases, J lost 6 bases, and 9 bases stayed unmatched.

CDR3 DNA sequence: TGTGCCAGCAGCGTAGCCCCAGGACGGGAGCCTGAAGCTTTCTTT. Its translation: CASSVAPGREPEAFF. The chain uses TRBV9 and TRBJ1-1, with D unresolved. Germline assignment: CDR1 SGDLS and CDR2 YYNGEE. The ends were cut back, 0 bases at V and 6 bases at J, with 15 bases in the middle. The CDR3 runs to 15 residues.

The CDR3 here is CASSQDHSSGANVLTF. CDR3 coding DNA: TGTGCCAGCAGCCAGGACCACTCGTCTGGGGCCAACGTCCTGACTTTC. The chain has TRBV4-2 and TRBJ2-6; D not resolved. This CDR3 region has 16 residues. Germline V lookup: CDR1 LGHNA, CDR2 YNFKEQ. With 3 bases removed from V and 1 base from J, the gap between germline ends came to 10 bases.

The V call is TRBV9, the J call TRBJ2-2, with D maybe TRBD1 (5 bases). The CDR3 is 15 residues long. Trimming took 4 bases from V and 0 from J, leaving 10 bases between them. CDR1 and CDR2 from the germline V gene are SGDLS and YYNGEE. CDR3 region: CASSPTGANTGELFF. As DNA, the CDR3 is TGTGCCAGCAGCCCCACAGGCGCGAACACCGGGGAGCTGTTTTTT. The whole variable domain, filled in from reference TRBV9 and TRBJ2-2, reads DSGVTQTPKHLITATGQRVTLRCSPRSGDLSVYWYQQSLDQGLQFLIQYYNGEERAKGNILERFSAQQFPDLHSELNLSSLELGDSALYFCASSPTGANTGELFFGEGSRLTVL.

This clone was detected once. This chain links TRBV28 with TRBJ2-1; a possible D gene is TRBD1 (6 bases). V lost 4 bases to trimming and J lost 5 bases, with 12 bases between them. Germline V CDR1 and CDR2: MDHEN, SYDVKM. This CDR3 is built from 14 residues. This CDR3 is CASSSDSVDNEQFF. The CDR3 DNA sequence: TGTGCCAGCAGTTCGGACAGTGTCGACAATGAGCAGTTCTTC.